A selection of T cell receptor beta chains follows, all from one sample in a study of cytomegalovirus exposure and HLA in healthy donors. Assay used: immunoSEQ multiplex PCR; TCRdb lists only in-frame clones, some missing. Of under 200,000 clones listed, 86% are singletons. The sample was PBMCs. These receptor sequences come from a woman aged 30 to 39 in good health and CMV-seronegative. The CDR3 runs from the conserved cysteine through the conserved F or W. Each record gives: clone size, CDR3 length, V gene, J gene, CDR3 protein. For some rows the clone size is stated as once, few or many, or as a class when expanded; others skip it.

-	13	TRBV9	TRBJ2-7	CASSVVQGGEQYF
-	15	TRBV9	TRBJ1-4	CASSADRGYNEKLFF
-	13	TRBV4-1	TRBJ2-1	CASGESSRFSQFF
-	13	TRBV7-9	TRBJ2-7	CASSLDRGDEQYF
-	15	TRBV7-2	TRBJ2-7	CASSSLAEGAYEQYF
-	13	TRBV6-5	TRBJ1-4	CASSFRDNEKLFF
-	14	TRBV9	TRBJ2-7	CASSVDGGPYEQYF
-	14	TRBV27	TRBJ1-1	CASSPPTEYTEAFF
few	15	TRBV4-2	TRBJ1-2	CASSQVLGGDFGYTF
few	15	TRBV9	TRBJ1-2	CASSAGQFPSYGYTF
once	18	TRBV7-9	TRBJ2-1	CASSLRFRGEGFYNEQFF
-	16	TRBV15	TRBJ2-2	CATSRDIGINTGELFF
-	15	TRBV4-2	TRBJ1-3	CASSQADRAGNTIYF
-	11	TRBV30	TRBJ1-4	CAWSGGGKLFF
-	15	TRBV6-5	TRBJ2-2	CASSYSKGNTGELFF
-	14	TRBV19	TRBJ2-2	CASSIGQVTGELFF
-	13	TRBV5-6	TRBJ1-2	CASSRFGDYGYTF
-	16	TRBV4-3	TRBJ1-2	CASSPESGVSRYGYTF
-	14	TRBV6-5	TRBJ1-1	CASSSGTRIAEAFF
-	13	TRBV9	TRBJ1-4	CASKAEHDEKLFF
-	14	TRBV6-5	TRBJ2-3	CASSYEGETDTQYF
-	16	TRBV30	TRBJ1-5	CAWSPPFRVSNQPQHF
-	14	TRBV7-9	TRBJ1-1	CASSLGGANTEAFF
-	18	TRBV6-4	TRBJ2-2	CASSEQPRDAANTGELFF
-	11	TRBV6-1	TRBJ2-1	CASRLGNEQFF
-	14	TRBV13	TRBJ2-7	CASSLRGLSYEQYF
-	15	TRBV19	TRBJ2-6	CASSLGGTGANVLTF
-	13	TRBV6-5	TRBJ2-7	CASGQRGTYEQYF
-	15	TRBV7-9	TRBJ1-2	CASSIQAPQNYGYTF
-	15	TRBV27	TRBJ2-7	CASRTFSLTGEEQYF
-	13	TRBV29-1	TRBJ1-5	CSGQQGIDQPQHF
-	13	TRBV6-6	TRBJ2-7	CASRTGGPHEQYF
-	15	TRBV4-1	TRBJ1-5	CASSLGAGSGKPQHF
-	13	TRBV7-3	TRBJ1-1	CASSEPPSMKAFF
-	16	TRBV27	TRBJ1-1	CASTPGGTAMNTEAFF
-	12	TRBV7-8	TRBJ1-2	CASSSVGVGYTF
-	13	TRBV7-6	TRBJ2-5	CASSLVFQETQYF
-	15	TRBV11-2	TRBJ2-7	CASSLDGGFSYEQYF
once	13	TRBV7-3	TRBJ2-3	CASSVGRTDTQYF
-	14	TRBV5-6	TRBJ1-1	CASSLGSANTEAFF
-	15	TRBV11-2	TRBJ2-7	CASSLGNSNTYEQYF
-	15	TRBV2	TRBJ1-5	CASSGGTGYNQPQHF
-	10	TRBV7-2	TRBJ2-7	CASAGNEQYF
-	15	TRBV7-9	TRBJ2-5	CASSLITGPQETQYF
-	13	TRBV2	TRBJ2-7	CASSGQVLEEQYF
-	11	TRBV20-1	TRBJ2-5	CSAISGETQYF
-	15	TRBV27	TRBJ1-1	CASSLSGRGNTEAFF
few	18	TRBV18	TRBJ1-5	CASSPRGGQSGYNQPQHF
once	13	TRBV29-1	TRBJ2-3	CSVERIVTDTQYF
-	13	TRBV27	TRBJ1-5	CASSRDRYQPQHF
once	18	TRBV4-3	TRBJ2-4	CASSQVVKGFLAKNIQYF
-	17	TRBV5-4	TRBJ2-6	CASSPRQGLTGANVLTF
-	14	TRBV27	TRBJ1-5	CASSLDRSNQPQHF
-	18	TRBV11-2	TRBJ1-2	CASSPGPVNVRILYGYTF
-	13	TRBV10-2	TRBJ1-1	CATGGSWDTEAFF
few	14	TRBV2	TRBJ2-7	CASSDGAPIYEQYF
-	15	TRBV28	TRBJ1-5	CASSFGRGFNQPQHF
-	17	TRBV27	TRBJ1-5	CASSPGQGLSDNQPQHF
-	14	TRBV6-5	TRBJ2-7	CASSPGLAGDEQYF